The 15 T cell receptor beta chains reported below all come from one sample, sequenced in a study of CD8+CD57+ T cells in acquired aplastic anemia. Genomic DNA constituted the template upon which TCR beta VDJ and CDR3 profiling was performed. One entry per CDR3 protein results from TCRdb running MiXCR on the reads. The data hold 150,000 to 200,000 distinct CDR3 sequences, with under 55% observed a single time. CD8+CD57+ cell expansion had been shown by flow cytometry in patients chosen for sequencing. Material for sequencing was sorted CD4+, CD8+, or CD8+CD57+ T cells (not recorded which) from PBMCs. The receptors here all came from a human donor with aplastic anemia.

This CDR3 is CASSFEQGGPRGANEQFF. CDR3 bases: TGTGCCAGCAGTTTCGAGCAGGGGGGCCCTAGGGGGGCTAATGAGCAGTTCTTC. This chain connects TRBV27 to TRBJ2-1; TRBD1 is a possible D gene (7 bases). This CDR3 spans 18 amino acids. V shed 3 bases and J shed 7 bases, with 25 bases lying between them. Germline CDR1 and CDR2: MNHEY and SMNVEV (reference sequence).

On this clonotype itself: This may stem from a read error, because a much larger clone lies one nucleotide away. This chain links TRBV20-1 with TRBJ1-2, with 8 nucleotides matching TRBD1. The ends lost 0 bases at V and 7 bases at J; junction bases unmatched: 16. Germline values: CDR1 DFQATT, CDR2 SNEGSKA (reference sequence). The CDR3 has 17 residues. CDR3: CSARDGARGRGRGGYTF. CDR3 sequence (DNA): TGCAGTGCTAGAGATGGGGCCCGGGGCAGGGGGCGGGGTGGCTACACCTTC.

This clonotype was picked up one time. The chain is built from TRBV24-1 and TRBJ2-3; TRBD1 might be the D (5 bases). This CDR3 has 15 amino acids. The V end was cut by 3 bases, the J end by 2 bases, with 11 bases between. Per the germline V gene, CDR1 is KGHDR and CDR2 is SFDVKD. CDR3 DNA sequence: TGTGCCACCAGTGATCATTCGGACACCACAGATACGCAGTATTTT. This sequence encodes CATSDHSDTTDTQYF.

The V call is TRBV12-3 or TRBV12-4, the J call TRBJ1-6, with D hard to call. This CDR3 comprises 13 residues. V was clipped by 5 bases and J by 10 bases, with 12 bases between them. CDR3 in amino acids: CASSRLMASPLHF. CDR3 bases: TGTGCCAGCAGTCGCCTCATGGCCTCACCCCTCCACTTT.

This clonotype was found once. The V gene is TRBV25-1, the J gene TRBJ1-1; D remains unclear. Between the trimmed V and J ends, which lost 7 bases and 1 base, there was a span of 7 bases. The germline V gene encodes CDR1 MGHDK and CDR2 SYGVNS. This CDR3 is 12 amino acids long. CDR3 sequence reads: CASTMGNTEAFF. The CDR3 nucleotides read TGTGCCAGCACCATGGGGAACACTGAAGCTTTCTTT.

V usage is TRBV11-2 and J usage is TRBJ1-5, with 7 positions matching TRBD1. V lost 5 bases, J lost 2 bases, and 6 bases stayed unmatched. Germline loops: CDR1 SGHAT, CDR2 FQNNGV. There are 15 residues in the CDR3. The CDR3 loop is CASSSEGGRNQPQHF. CDR3 nucleotides: TGTGCCAGCAGCAGCGAAGGGGGCCGCAATCAGCCCCAGCATTTT.

This clonotype was counted once. V gene TRBV11-1 combines with J gene TRBJ2-2, with D perhaps TRBD1 or TRBD2 (6 bases each). CDR1 is SGHAT, CDR2 FQDESV, per germline (reference sequence). Trimming took 2 bases from V and 0 from J, leaving 13 bases between them. CDR3 length: 17 amino acids. Written as DNA, the CDR3 is TGTGCCAGCAGCTTACCGGGGGACACGACGAACACCGGGGAGCTGTTTTTT. It is translated as CASSLPGDTTNTGELFF.

Only one count was recorded for this clonotype. The V gene is TRBV7-3, the J gene TRBJ2-1; D is possibly TRBD2 (5 bases). The CDR3 sequence is 12 residues long. Germline CDR1 SGHTA, CDR2 FQGTGA. Trimming took off 2 bases at V and 9 bases at J, with 8 bases between the two ends. The CDR3 protein is CASSLERFEQFF. CDR3 DNA sequence: TGTGCCAGCAGCTTAGAGCGGTTTGAGCAGTTCTTC.

This clonotype appeared many times. This sequence joins TRBV4-1 and TRBJ2-3, with D unclear. CDR3 length: 15 amino acids. V dropped 3 bases and J dropped 1 base, with 11 bases sitting between them. Germline V gives CDR1 MGHRA, CDR2 YSYEKL. DNA for the CDR3: TGCGCCAGCAGCCATAGTGGATTCGGCACAGATACGCAGTATTTT. Its protein product is CASSHSGFGTDTQYF.

The V gene is TRBV24-1, the J gene TRBJ2-5; TRBD2 aligns across 12 bases. Germline V gene sequence: CDR1 KGHDR, CDR2 SFDVKD. The V gene end was trimmed by 4 bases and the J gene end by 1 base; junction bases not matched to a gene: 6. The CDR3 is 17 residues long. The CDR3 loop reads CATSDPPSGRGQETQYF. DNA for the CDR3: TGTGCCACCAGTGACCCCCCTAGCGGGAGGGGCCAAGAGACCCAGTACTTC.

This clonotype was picked up many times. V and J are TRBV5-1 and TRBJ2-3; TRBD2 matches at 8 bases. V lost 5 bases, J lost 2 bases, and 7 bases stayed unmatched. Per germline, CDR1 SGHRS and CDR2 YFSETQ. This CDR3 has 15 amino acids. The CDR3 reads CASRIRTSPTDTQYF. The CDR3 DNA reads as TGCGCCAGCAGAATTCGGACTAGCCCCACAGATACGCAGTATTTT.

About this clonotype itself: The junction departs from the called germline gene at one end, perhaps through a read error. This rearrangement joins TRBV7-9 to TRBJ2-7; no clear D. Germline V gives CDR1 SEHNR, CDR2 FQNEAQ (reference sequence). CDR3 length equals 11 residues. CDR3 amino acids: CACSEYYEQYF. In DNA form, the CDR3 reads TGTGCCTGCAGCGAATACTACGAGCAGTACTTC.

This clonotype was counted many times. This chain uses TRBV18 with TRBJ2-5, with unresolved D. The CDR3 is 13 amino acids. Germline assignment: CDR1 KGHSH and CDR2 LQKENI. Trimming stripped 4 bases from V and 1 base from J, with 7 bases between. The CDR3 nucleotides are TGTGCCAGCTCACGGCGAACCCAAGAGACCCAGTACTTC. Amino acids: CASSRRTQETQYF.

This clonotype was found many times. The V and J genes are TRBV5-4 and TRBJ2-5; perhaps TRBD2 as D (7 bases). V lost 4 bases and J 5 bases, leaving 15 bases between the germline ends. CDR1 and CDR2 from the germline V gene are SGHNT and YYREEE (reference sequence). The CDR3 consists of 14 residues. The CDR3, as DNA: TGTGCCAGCAGCCTGGGAGGGGGTACGGAGACCCAGTACTTC. Translating gives CASSLGGGTETQYF. The full variable domain, in which reference TRBV5-4 and TRBJ2-5 provide the parts outside the CDR3, is ETGVTQSPTHLIKTRGQQVTLRCSSQSGHNTVSWYQQALGQGPQFIFQYYREEENGRGNFPPRFSGLQFPNYSSELNVNALELDDSALYLCASSLGGGTETQYFGPGTRLLVL.

This clonotype occurred once. The V and J genes are TRBV24-1 and TRBJ2-1, with D possibly being TRBD1 (6 bases). Germline-derived CDR1 and CDR2 are KGHDR and SFDVKD. The CDR3 is 15 amino acids. Trimming stripped 2 bases from V and 5 bases from J, with 12 bases between. In DNA form, the CDR3 reads TGTGCCACCAGTGATTCCTGGACAGACAACAATGAGCAGTTCTTC. It specifies CATSDSWTDNNEQFF.